These 18 T cell receptor beta chains were all obtained from the same sample, sequenced in a study of blood T cell repertoires in COVID-19. The table came from immunoSEQ multiplex PCR; TCRdb's copy has only in-frame clones and leaves some out. This table holds approximately 80,000 clones, under 85% found once. The sequenced material came from peripheral blood. The receptors come from a woman over 75 with COVID-19, enrolled during active disease.

The J gene is TRBJ2-5, the V gene TRBV18, with 15 bases fitting TRBD2. The length of the CDR3 is 18 residues. Germline assignment: CDR1 KGHSH and CDR2 LQKENI. V lost 3 bases and J lost 0; bases outside the gene matches: 5. The CDR3 DNA sequence: TGTGCCAGCTCACCGGGACTAGCGGGAGGAGCGTACCAAGAGACCCAGTACTTC. Protein: CASSPGLAGGAYQETQYF. Combining the CDR3 with reference TRBV18 and TRBJ2-5 gives the whole variable domain NAGVMQNPRHLVRRRGQEARLRCSPMKGHSHVYWYRQLPEEGLKFMVYLQKENIIDESGMPKERFSAEFPKEGPSILRIQQVVRGDSAAYFCASSPGLAGGAYQETQYFGPGTRLLVL.

The V and J genes are TRBV12-2 and TRBJ2-3; TRBD2 is taken as the D call from the table, unchecked against the DNA. TRBV12-2 constitutes a pseudogene. The CDR3 is made up of 14 amino acids. CDR3 in amino acids: CASRFSGVGDTQYF. The CDR3 coding sequence is TGTGCAAGTCGCTTTTCGGGGGTTGGGGATACGCAGTATTTT.

CDR3: CASSSQGARSYGYTF. The CDR3 DNA sequence: TGTGCCAGCTCATCACAGGGGGCTCGGAGCTATGGCTACACCTTC. This chain connects TRBV18 to TRBJ1-2, with TRBD1 identical over 9 bases. V was clipped by 5 bases and J by 4 bases; unmatched bases: 8. This CDR3 region has 15 residues. Germline V gene sequence: CDR1 KGHSH, CDR2 LQKENI.

The count of this clone is one. The chain has TRBV29-1 and TRBJ2-5; D is perhaps TRBD1 (8 bases). V was pared by 7 bases and J by 5 bases, with 14 bases between. Germline loops: CDR1 SQVTM, CDR2 ANQGSEA. The CDR3 length is 12 residues. In nucleotides, the CDR3 is TGCAGCGCTCACAGGGGGGGGGAGACCCAGTACTTC. This translates into CSAHRGGETQYF.

The chain recombines TRBV18 with TRBJ1-6; 8 bases fit TRBD1. Germline loops: CDR1 KGHSH, CDR2 LQKENI. The CDR3 sequence is 14 residues long. The V segment lost 5 bases and the J segment 10 bases; nucleotides outside the gene matches: 7. This CDR3 is CASSSDRVYSPLHF. CDR3 nucleotides: TGTGCCAGCTCATCGGACAGGGTATACTCACCCCTCCACTTT.

The rearrangement links TRBV9 to TRBJ1-6; D is ambiguous. Trimming removed 1 base from V and 7 bases from J, with 6 bases in between. Per germline, CDR1 SGDLS and CDR2 YYNGEE. The CDR3 has 13 residues. CDR3: CASSVYQNSPLHF. CDR3 bases: TGTGCCAGCAGCGTATACCAGAATTCACCCCTCCACTTT.

The V call is TRBV6-5, the J call TRBJ2-1, with D maybe TRBD2 (5 bases). The CDR3 runs 15 residues. Deletions cut 6 bases from V and 10 bases from J, with 22 bases between. CDR1 is MNHEY, CDR2 SVGAGI, per germline. The CDR3 loop is CASRPPGFSLKEQFF. The CDR3 DNA reads TGTGCCAGCAGACCCCCGGGATTTTCCCTCAAGGAGCAGTTCTTC.

The rearrangement links TRBV19 to TRBJ1-5; the D gene is possibly TRBD1 (6 bases). The V and J ends lost 5 bases and 6 bases respectively, with 11 bases between them. This CDR3 spans 13 amino acids. Germline lookup yields CDR1 LNHDA and CDR2 SQIVND (reference sequence). The CDR3 loop reads CASSAGALQPQHF. CDR3 DNA: TGTGCCAGTAGTGCGGGGGCACTTCAGCCCCAGCATTTT.

The V call is TRBV5-6, the J call TRBJ2-7; TRBD2 aligns across 9 bases. The CDR3 sequence is 16 residues long. V shed 2 bases, J shed 3 bases, and the junction held 9 bases outside the gene matches. CDR1 is SGHDT and CDR2 is YYEEEE in the germline V gene. The CDR3 sequence: CASSLRVSGGFYEQYF. The CDR3 DNA sequence: TGTGCCAGCAGCTTACGTGTGAGCGGGGGGTTCTACGAGCAGTACTTC. The whole variable domain, filled in from reference TRBV5-6 and TRBJ2-7, reads DAGVTQSPTHLIKTRGQQVTLRCSPKSGHDTVSWYQQALGQGPQFIFQYYEEEERQRGNFPDRFSGHQFPNYSSELNVNALLLGDSALYLCASSLRVSGGFYEQYFGPGTRLTVT.

This chain joins TRBV7-2 and TRBJ2-7; 8 bases match TRBD1. The germline CDR1 and CDR2 sequences are SGHTA and FQGNSA. The CDR3 has 14 residues. V lost 5 bases, J lost 1 base, and 4 bases stayed unmatched. The CDR3 sequence is CASSNRDRSYEQYF. The CDR3 region has the DNA TGTGCCAGCAGCAACCGGGACAGGTCCTACGAGCAGTACTTC.

This clone came up a few times. V is TRBV5-1 and J is TRBJ1-1; D perhaps matches TRBD1 (5 bases). Trimming left V 5 bases short and J 0 bases short, with 8 bases between. The CDR3 loop spans 13 amino acids. Germline V CDR1 and CDR2: SGHRS, YFSETQ. The DNA for the CDR3 is TGCGCCAGCAGTCAGGGTATGAACACTGAAGCTTTCTTT. This translates into CASSQGMNTEAFF.

The chain has TRBV9 and TRBJ1-1, with 8 bases that match TRBD1. This CDR3 has 16 amino acids. J lost 3 bases, V lost 4 bases, and 11 bases had no gene match. Germline loops: CDR1 SGDLS, CDR2 YYNGEE. The CDR3 loop reads CASSPRGQVTDTEAFF. The CDR3, as DNA: TGTGCCAGCAGCCCCCGGGGACAGGTTACGGACACTGAAGCTTTCTTT.

The V gene is TRBV4-3, the J gene TRBJ2-2; TRBD2 might be the D (6 bases). The V gene lost 1 base and the J gene lost 6 bases, with 15 bases spanning the gap. The CDR3 runs to 16 residues. CDR1 is LGHNA and CDR2 is YSLEER in the germline V gene. CDR3 in amino acids: CASSQVWPGGPGELFF. The CDR3, as DNA: TGCGCCAGCAGCCAAGTGTGGCCAGGAGGGCCCGGGGAGCTGTTTTTT.

This chain uses TRBV5-3 with TRBJ1-1; D is unresolved. TRBV5-3 is assigned to the ORF class and has an uncertain function. There are 19 residues in the CDR3. Trimming left V 4 bases short and J 1 base short, with 26 bases between. The CDR3 sequence: CARSPGGSPFFAWNTEAFF. The CDR3 region has the DNA TGTGCCAGAAGCCCGGGAGGGAGTCCCTTCTTCGCTTGGAACACTGAAGCTTTCTTT.

The J gene is TRBJ2-5, the V gene TRBV24-1, with 11 bases that match TRBD2. There are 14 residues in the CDR3. The trim removed 9 bases at V and 5 bases at J, leaving 7 bases unmatched. Germline values: CDR1 KGHDR, CDR2 SFDVKD. CDR3 DNA sequence: TGTGCCACCGCCTCGGCTAGCGGGGGGGAGACCCAGTACTTC. The encoded protein is CATASASGGETQYF.

As to this clone: A read error may produce the germline difference seen at one junction end. V and J are TRBV30 and TRBJ1-2; D is perhaps TRBD1 (6 bases). The germline V gene has CDR1 GTSNPN and CDR2 SVGIG (reference sequence). The CDR3 contains 10 residues. The DNA for the CDR3 is TGTGCCTGGAGTGTGGGACATCTAGCCTTC. This translates into CAWSVGHLAF.

The chain carries TRBV18 and TRBJ2-7; 7 bases align to TRBD1. This CDR3 spans 13 amino acids. From germline, CDR1 is KGHSH and CDR2 LQKENI. V gave up 2 bases and J gave up 3 bases; unmatched junction bases: 1. The CDR3 protein is CASSPWTGYEQYF. The CDR3 DNA reads as TGTGCCAGCTCACCATGGACAGGCTACGAGCAGTACTTC. The full variable domain, rest sourced from reference TRBV18 and TRBJ2-7, is NAGVMQNPRHLVRRRGQEARLRCSPMKGHSHVYWYRQLPEEGLKFMVYLQKENIIDESGMPKERFSAEFPKEGPSILRIQQVVRGDSAAYFCASSPWTGYEQYFGPGTRLTVT.

V is TRBV4-2 and J is TRBJ2-7, with 7 bases aligning to TRBD2. CDR3 length: 13 residues. The germline gives CDR1 LGHNA, CDR2 YNFKEQ. J lost 7 bases, V lost 4 bases, and 7 bases had no gene match. CDR3 in DNA: TGTGCCAGCAGCCGGGACTATTCTGAAGAGCAGTACTTC. This codes for CASSRDYSEEQYF.